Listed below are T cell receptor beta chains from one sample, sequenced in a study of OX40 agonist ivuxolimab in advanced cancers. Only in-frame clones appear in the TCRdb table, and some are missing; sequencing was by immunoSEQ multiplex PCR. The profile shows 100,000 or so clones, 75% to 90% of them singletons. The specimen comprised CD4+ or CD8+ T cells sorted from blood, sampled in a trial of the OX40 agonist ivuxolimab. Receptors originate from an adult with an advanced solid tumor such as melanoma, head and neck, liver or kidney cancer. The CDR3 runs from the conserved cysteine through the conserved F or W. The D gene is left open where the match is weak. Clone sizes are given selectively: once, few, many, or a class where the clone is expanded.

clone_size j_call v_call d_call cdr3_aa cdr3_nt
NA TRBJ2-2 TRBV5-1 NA CASSLSGVTGELFF TGCGCCAGCAGCTTGTCCGGAGTCACCGGGGAGCTGTTTTTT
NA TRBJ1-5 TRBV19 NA CASSIRNVFHSNQPQHF TGTGCCAGTAGTATTAGAAACGTCTTTCATAGCAATCAGCCCCAGCATTTT
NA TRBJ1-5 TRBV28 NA CASNGGNIYQPQHF TGTGCCAGCAATGGGGGGAATATCTATCAGCCCCAGCATTTT
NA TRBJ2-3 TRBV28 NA CASSLGQSTDTQYF TGTGCCAGCAGTTTAGGTCAGAGCACAGATACGCAGTATTTT
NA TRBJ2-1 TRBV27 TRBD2 CASSFQRGYNEQFF TGTGCCAGCAGTTTCCAGCGGGGCTACAATGAGCAGTTCTTC
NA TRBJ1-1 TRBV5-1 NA CASSLGPPLGTNTEAFF TGCGCCAGCAGCTTGGGGCCCCCGTTAGGAACGAACACTGAAGCTTTCTTT
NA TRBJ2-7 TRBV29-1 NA CSVGAGGSYEQYF TGCAGCGTTGGGGCAGGAGGCTCCTACGAGCAGTACTTC
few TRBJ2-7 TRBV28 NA CASRGGPSYEQYF TGTGCCAGCAGAGGCGGACCCTCCTACGAGCAGTACTTC
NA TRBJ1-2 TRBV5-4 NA CASSPSTNTNYGYTF TGTGCCAGCAGCCCCTCGACAAATACTAACTATGGCTACACCTTC
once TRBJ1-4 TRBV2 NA CASRAARQGGEKLFF TGTGCCAGCAGGGCGGCGCGGCAGGGAGGTGAAAAACTGTTTTTT
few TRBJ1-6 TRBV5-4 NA CASSPQGLNSPLHF TGTGCCAGCAGCCCACAGGGACTTAATTCACCCCTCCACTTT
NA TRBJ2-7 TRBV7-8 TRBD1 CASSLVDRAGYEQYF TGTGCCAGCAGCTTAGTGGACAGGGCGGGCTACGAGCAGTACTTC
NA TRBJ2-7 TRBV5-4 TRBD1 CASREGQGYEQYF TGTGCCAGCAGGGAGGGACAGGGCTACGAGCAGTACTTC
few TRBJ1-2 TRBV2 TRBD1 CASRGDRVIYGYTF TGTGCCAGCAGAGGTGACAGGGTTATCTATGGCTACACCTTC
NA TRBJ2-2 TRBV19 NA CASSIGGNTGELFF TGTGCCAGTAGTATAGGCGGGAACACCGGGGAGCTGTTTTTT
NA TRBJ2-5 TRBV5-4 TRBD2 CASSLGTSGVLGETQYF TGTGCCAGCAGCCTCGGGACTAGCGGGGTCTTGGGAGAGACCCAGTACTTC
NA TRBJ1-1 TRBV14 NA CASSMGPGGGLGIGYDEAFF TGTGCCAGCAGCATGGGACCAGGAGGGGGGCTGGGAATTGGGTACGATGAAGCTTTCTTT